One and the same sample provided the 5 T cell receptor beta chains below, sequenced in a study of blood T cell repertoires in COVID-19. Sequencing used immunoSEQ multiplex PCR; TCRdb keeps in-frame clones, though not all of them. The sample records about 52,000 clones, roughly 86% being singletons. Material for sequencing was peripheral blood. These TCRs come from a man older than 75 with active or convalescent COVID-19.

In DNA, the CDR3 is TGTGCCAGCAGCTTAGCGCTATTAGCGGGAGTGGAAGAGACCCAGTACTTC. It yields the protein CASSLALLAGVEETQYF. This chain joins TRBV7-2 and TRBJ2-5, with 9 bases that match TRBD2. After removal of 0 bases from V and 3 bases from J, the junction contained 8 bases not matched to a gene. The CDR3 runs to 17 residues. Per the germline V gene, CDR1 is SGHTA and CDR2 is FQGNSA.

The chain recombines TRBV9 with TRBJ2-1, with 9 bases lining up with TRBD2. Germline V lookup: CDR1 SGDLS, CDR2 YYNGEE. V was pared by 1 base and J by 9 bases, with 5 bases of the junction left unmatched. The CDR3 consists of 14 residues. The CDR3 DNA follows: TGTGCCAGCAGCGTATCTAATAGCGGGGGTGAGCAGTTCTTC. This encodes CASSVSNSGGEQFF. Full variable domain (outside the CDR3, taken from reference TRBV9 and TRBJ2-1): DSGVTQTPKHLITATGQRVTLRCSPRSGDLSVYWYQQSLDQGLQFLIQYYNGEERAKGNILERFSAQQFPDLHSELNLSSLELGDSALYFCASSVSNSGGEQFFGPGTRLTVL.

The gene calls are TRBV12-2 and TRBJ2-1; the D call in the table, TRBD2, was not verified against the DNA. TRBV12-2 is designated a pseudogene. The CDR3 has 17 amino acids. This CDR3 is CASRDGPGREDYNEQFF. The CDR3 DNA is TGTGCAAGTCGCGACGGGCCGGGGCGGGAGGATTACAATGAGCAGTTCTTC.

The CDR3 spells CASQMDSDTEAFF. The CDR3, as DNA: TGTGCCAGTCAAATGGACAGCGACACTGAAGCTTTCTTT. This sequence joins TRBV19 and TRBJ1-1; tentative D call: TRBD1 (6 bases). The CDR3 runs to 13 residues. Germline V lookup: CDR1 LNHDA, CDR2 SQIVND (reference sequence). With 8 bases removed from V and 3 bases from J, the gap between germline ends came to 13 bases.

The rearrangement links TRBV6-2 or TRBV6-3 to TRBJ1-5; D remains unclear. The CDR3 totals 19 residues. Trimming stripped 0 bases from V and 0 bases from J, with 18 bases between. Germline assignment: CDR1 MNHEY and CDR2 SVGEGT. CDR3 sequence (DNA): TGTGCCAGCAGTTACTCGAACGGCGGCATCTTTTATAGCAATCAGCCCCAGCATTTT. Its protein is CASSYSNGGIFYSNQPQHF.